These 30 T cell receptor beta chains were sequenced from one sample in a study of cytomegalovirus exposure and HLA in healthy donors. Sequencing used immunoSEQ multiplex PCR; TCRdb keeps in-frame clones, though not all of them. The sample shows 250,000 to 400,000 clones, approximately 88% of them seen only once. The specimen was PBMCs. These receptors all come from a young man in good health and CMV-seronegative.

The chain employs TRBV6-1 and TRBJ1-1; weak D call: TRBD1 (6 bases). Germline lookup yields CDR1 MNHNS and CDR2 SASEGT. Trimming removed 5 bases from V and 0 bases from J, with 10 bases in between. This CDR3 has 14 residues. In nucleotides, the CDR3 is TGTGCCAGCAGTCACAGGGCCATGAACACTGAAGCTTTCTTT. It encodes CASSHRAMNTEAFF.

V is TRBV11-2 and J is TRBJ1-2, with D maybe TRBD1 (5 bases). The V gene's germline CDR1 is SGHAT and CDR2 FQNNGV. With 0 bases removed from V and 8 bases from J, the gap between germline ends came to 16 bases. The CDR3 is made up of 15 amino acids. The DNA for the CDR3 is TGTGCCAGCAGCTTAGATTCCCAGGGCCGTAACGGCTACACCTTC. It codes for CASSLDSQGRNGYTF.

The rearrangement joins TRBV27 to TRBJ2-2; D is possibly TRBD2 (6 bases). V lost 8 bases and J lost 7, with 14 bases in between. This CDR3 is 13 amino acids long. Looked up from germline, CDR1 is MNHEY and CDR2 is SMNVEV (reference sequence). The DNA for the CDR3 is TGTGCCAGCCGAAGTGGGGGGAACGGGGAGCTGTTTTTT. Residues: CASRSGGNGELFF.

The chain combines TRBV18 with TRBJ2-4, with unresolved D. Germline assignment: CDR1 KGHSH and CDR2 LQKENI. Between the trimmed V and J ends, which lost 3 bases and 1 base, there was a span of 13 bases. The CDR3 is 16 residues long. The CDR3 protein is CASSPAGVHAKNIQYF. The CDR3 nucleotides read TGTGCCAGCTCACCCGCTGGAGTACACGCCAAAAACATTCAGTACTTC.

The chain joins TRBV5-1 to TRBJ2-1, with TRBD2 as a possible D gene (6 bases). The CDR3 is made up of 16 amino acids. Germline assignment: CDR1 SGHRS and CDR2 YFSETQ. The V gene lost 2 bases and the J gene lost 4 bases, with 16 bases spanning the gap. The CDR3 region has the DNA TGCGCCAGCAGCTTCGCGGGACGTTCGACTTACAATGAGCAGTTCTTC. It encodes CASSFAGRSTYNEQFF.

The CDR3: CASSVNPTGRGDLDTQYF. The CDR3 nucleotides are TGTGCCAGCAGCGTTAACCCCACGGGGCGGGGGGACCTAGATACGCAGTATTTT. This chain links TRBV9 with TRBJ2-3; TRBD2 agrees at 8 bases. Germline CDR1 SGDLS, CDR2 YYNGEE. After removal of 2 bases from V and 5 bases from J, the junction contained 16 bases not matched to a gene. CDR3 size: 18 residues.

The rearrangement links TRBV6-6 to TRBJ2-1; the D gene is possibly TRBD2 (5 bases). The germline gives CDR1 MNHNY, CDR2 SVGAGI (reference sequence). Trimming cost V 8 bases and J 2 bases, with 16 bases left between them. This CDR3 has 15 residues. CDR3 residues: CASREAREPYNEQFF. In nucleotides, the CDR3 is TGTGCCAGCCGAGAGGCCCGGGAACCCTACAATGAGCAGTTCTTC.

The chain is built from TRBV4-1 and TRBJ2-7, with TRBD2 matching over 9 bases. The V gene's germline CDR1 is MGHRA and CDR2 YSYEKL. The CDR3 contains 16 residues. The V gene end was trimmed by 0 bases and the J gene end by 1 base; junction bases not matched to a gene: 4. Here the CDR3 DNA reads TGCGCCAGCAGCCAAGATCTTAGCGGGGGTTCCTACGAGCAGTACTTC. Translating gives CASSQDLSGGSYEQYF.

The chain employs TRBV7-2 and TRBJ2-7, with 7 bases aligning to TRBD1. The CDR3 has 15 residues. Germline V gene sequence: CDR1 SGHTA, CDR2 FQGNSA. With 1 base clipped from V and 2 bases from J, the junction kept 5 bases outside the gene matches. CDR3 amino acids: CASSLGRDSPYEQYF. Here the CDR3 DNA reads TGTGCCAGCAGCTTAGGTCGGGACAGCCCCTACGAGCAGTACTTC.

This clone occurred a few times. The chain combines TRBV19 with TRBJ1-2; possibly TRBD1 for D (6 bases). This CDR3 is built from 13 residues. Germline assignment: CDR1 LNHDA and CDR2 SQIVND (reference sequence). V lost 6 bases to trimming and J lost 4 bases, with 12 bases between them. CDR3 bases: TGTGCCAGTAGGCCCAGGGACATCTATGGCTACACCTTC. Translation gives CASRPRDIYGYTF.

This clone was seen once. The chain employs TRBV6-5 and TRBJ1-6; no clear D gene. This CDR3 region has 12 residues. Between the trimmed V and J ends, which lost 6 bases and 7 bases, there was a span of 7 bases. The germline CDR1 and CDR2 sequences are MNHEY and SVGAGI. This CDR3 reads CASRRGNSPLHF. The CDR3 DNA reads TGTGCCAGCAGAAGAGGAAATTCACCCCTCCACTTT.

The V call is TRBV18, the J call TRBJ2-5; 9 nucleotides line up with TRBD1. Germline V gives CDR1 KGHSH, CDR2 LQKENI. After removal of 0 bases from V and 7 bases from J, the junction contained 9 bases not matched to a gene. This CDR3 is built from 16 residues. The CDR3: CASSPPSGQGSVTQYF. Here the CDR3 DNA reads TGTGCCAGCTCACCACCATCAGGACAGGGGAGTGTGACCCAGTACTTC.

V usage is TRBV5-1 and J usage is TRBJ1-6; 11 positions agree with TRBD1. This CDR3 has 16 amino acids. Germline assignment: CDR1 SGHRS and CDR2 YFSETQ. Unmatched junction bases numbered 8, after V lost 3 bases and J lost 9 bases. The CDR3: CASSSTGTGGRSPLHF. The CDR3 nucleotides are TGCGCCAGCAGCTCCACCGGGACAGGGGGTCGTTCACCCCTCCACTTT. Complete variable domain (other parts from reference TRBV5-1 and TRBJ1-6): KAGVTQTPRYLIKTRGQQVTLSCSPISGHRSVSWYQQTPGQGLQFLFEYFSETQRNKGNFPGRFSGRQFSNSRSEMNVSTLELGDSALYLCASSSTGTGGRSPLHFGNGTRLTVT.

CDR3 sequence: CASSLRTGALSTDTQYF. The CDR3 nucleotides read TGTGCCAGCAGCTTGAGGACAGGGGCCCTTAGCACAGATACGCAGTATTTT. This sequence joins TRBV5-6 and TRBJ2-3; 9 nucleotides agree with TRBD1. The CDR3 runs to 17 residues. With 1 base clipped from V and 0 bases from J, the junction kept 6 bases outside the gene matches. Germline CDR1 and CDR2: SGHDT and YYEEEE.

CDR3 residues: CASSLGVRETQYF. The CDR3 coding sequence is TGTGCCAGCAGCTTAGGGGTGAGGGAGACCCAGTACTTC. V is TRBV11-2 and J is TRBJ2-5; D unclear. The germline CDR1 and CDR2 sequences are SGHAT and FQNNGV. This CDR3 contains 13 residues. V was clipped by 1 base and J by 5 bases, with 8 bases between them.

The chain is built from TRBV4-1 and TRBJ2-3; 8 bases agree with TRBD1. The CDR3 runs 14 residues. The V and J ends lost 5 bases and 4 bases, in that order; junction bases with no gene match: 5. The germline gives CDR1 MGHRA, CDR2 YSYEKL. The CDR3 is CASSSSGGADTQYF. CDR3 DNA: TGCGCCAGCAGCTCTTCAGGGGGCGCAGATACGCAGTATTTT.

The chain is built from TRBV10-1 and TRBJ2-7; 7 positions match TRBD1. V was pared by 6 bases and J by 3 bases, with 5 bases of the junction left unmatched. Germline lookup yields CDR1 WNHNN and CDR2 SYGVQD (reference sequence). The CDR3 loop spans 13 amino acids. CDR3 sequence (DNA): TGCGCCAGCAGGGAAGCAGGGGGCTACGAGCAGTACTTC. Its protein product is CASREAGGYEQYF.

This clone was observed a single time. The V and J genes are TRBV18 and TRBJ1-1, with 10 bases aligning to TRBD1. The CDR3 has 17 residues. Trimming took 0 bases from V and 0 from J; bases not matched to a gene: 4. Germline-derived CDR1 and CDR2 are KGHSH and LQKENI. For the CDR3, the DNA is TGTGCCAGCTCACCACCGGGACAGGGGAGTTTGAACACTGAAGCTTTCTTT. Its protein product is CASSPPGQGSLNTEAFF. The full variable domain, its missing parts supplied by reference TRBV18 and TRBJ1-1, is NAGVMQNPRHLVRRRGQEARLRCSPMKGHSHVYWYRQLPEEGLKFMVYLQKENIIDESGMPKERFSAEFPKEGPSILRIQQVVRGDSAAYFCASSPPGQGSLNTEAFFGQGTRLTVV.

The J gene is TRBJ1-5, the V gene TRBV6-1, with 12 bases matching TRBD1. J gave up 6 bases and V 6 bases, and 6 bases lay outside the gene matches. The CDR3 runs 15 residues. The V gene's germline CDR1 is MNHNS and CDR2 SASEGT. CDR3 in amino acids: CASRAGTGGFQPQHF. Here the CDR3 DNA reads TGTGCCAGCAGGGCCGGGACAGGGGGCTTTCAGCCCCAGCATTTT.

This chain joins TRBV6-5 and TRBJ2-7; 7 nucleotides align to TRBD2. V was clipped by 2 bases and J by 3 bases; unmatched bases: 4. The germline V gene has CDR1 MNHEY and CDR2 SVGAGI. The CDR3 loop spans 14 amino acids. CDR3 in amino acids: CASSYRRGNYEQYF. The CDR3, as DNA: TGTGCCAGCAGTTACAGGCGGGGGAACTACGAGCAGTACTTC.

The rearrangement joins TRBV7-8 to TRBJ1-2; D not resolved. Germline-derived CDR1 and CDR2 are SGHVS and FQNEAQ. V lost 3 bases and J 0 bases, leaving 11 bases between the germline ends. The CDR3 runs 15 residues. The CDR3 sequence: CASSLRGRANYGYTF. The DNA for the CDR3 is TGTGCCAGCAGCTTGCGAGGAAGAGCTAACTATGGCTACACCTTC.

Written as DNA, the CDR3 is TGTGCCAGTAGTAGGCGGGCCAGATATGGCTACACCTTC. Its protein product is CASSRRARYGYTF. This chain uses TRBV19 with TRBJ1-2; D ambiguous. V shed 4 bases and J shed 5 bases, with 11 bases lying between them. This CDR3 is 13 amino acids long. Per germline, CDR1 LNHDA and CDR2 SQIVND (reference sequence).

The chain recombines TRBV5-1 with TRBJ2-3; 7 positions match TRBD2. The V segment lost 2 bases and the J segment 2 bases; nucleotides outside the gene matches: 5. The CDR3 length is 15 residues. CDR1 is SGHRS, CDR2 YFSETQ, per germline. The CDR3 bases are TGCGCCAGCAGCTTTGAGAGCGGGGTCACAGATACGCAGTATTTT. Its translation: CASSFESGVTDTQYF.

This clone has just a few counts. The chain combines TRBV2 with TRBJ1-5; TRBD1 aligns across 7 bases. Losses at the gene ends were 8 bases for V and 3 bases for J; bases not matched to a gene: 4. The CDR3 is 13 residues long. Germline CDR1 is SNHLY and CDR2 is FYNNEI. CDR3 region: CASVRGNNQPQHF. The CDR3 bases are TGTGCCAGCGTCAGGGGGAACAATCAGCCCCAGCATTTT.

This clone came up a few times. J is TRBJ2-7 and V is TRBV11-2, with D hard to call. Trimming took 0 bases from V and 3 from J, leaving 9 bases between them. CDR3 size: 14 residues. Germline CDR1 is SGHAT and CDR2 is FQNNGV. CDR3 nucleotide sequence: TGTGCCAGCAGCTTAGATCGCGTGTTCTACGAGCAGTACTTC. It translates to CASSLDRVFYEQYF.

J is TRBJ2-2 and V is TRBV7-7; 7 bases map to TRBD1. The germline V gene encodes CDR1 SSHAT and CDR2 FNYEAQ (reference sequence). This CDR3 is built from 14 residues. V shed 1 base and J 6 bases; nucleotides not matched to a gene: 2. The CDR3 reads CASSLGGQPGELFF. The CDR3 DNA follows: TGTGCCAGCAGCTTAGGGGGACAGCCCGGGGAGCTGTTTTTT.

CDR3 nucleotides: TGTGCCAGCAGTTTAACGACATGGGCTGAAGCTTTCTTT. Translating it yields CASSLTTWAEAFF. V gene TRBV28 combines with J gene TRBJ1-1; no definite D call. Deletions cut 2 bases from V and 6 bases from J, with 10 bases between. CDR1 is MDHEN and CDR2 is SYDVKM in the germline V gene. CDR3 size: 13 residues.

This chain links TRBV7-7 with TRBJ2-6; no clear D gene. Trimming took 5 bases from V and 1 from J, leaving 3 bases between them. Germline V gene lookup returns CDR1 SSHAT and CDR2 FNYEAQ (reference sequence). CDR3 length: 13 amino acids. This CDR3 is CASSPSGANVLTF. DNA of the CDR3: TGTGCCAGCAGCCCTTCTGGGGCCAACGTCCTGACTTTC.

The V call is TRBV6-5, the J call TRBJ2-1; TRBD1 might be the D (6 bases). The CDR3 has 15 residues. Germline V gene data show CDR1 as MNHEY and CDR2 as SVGAGI. Trimming took 4 bases from V and 2 from J, leaving 12 bases between them. CDR3 sequence (DNA): TGTGCCAGCAGTTCTCAGAAGGGGGCCTACAATGAGCAGTTCTTC. Translated: CASSSQKGAYNEQFF.

This clone was detected only a few times. This chain joins TRBV7-9 and TRBJ2-3; a possible D gene is TRBD1 (6 bases). Germline V gene data show CDR1 as SEHNR and CDR2 as FQNEAQ (reference sequence). Trimming left V 1 base short and J 1 base short, with 12 bases between. This CDR3 is 16 amino acids long. Here the CDR3 reads CASSLVQGLGTDTQYF. DNA for the CDR3: TGTGCCAGCAGCTTAGTCCAGGGGTTGGGCACAGATACGCAGTATTTT.